The clone carrying this TCR beta chain appeared a single time. The antigen is not known. TCRdb passed the 5' RACE reads through MiXCR, listing each CDR3 protein once. The repertoire holds about 340,000 distinct CDR3 sequences, with approximately 15% as singletons. The V gene's germline CDR1 is KGHSH and CDR2 LQKENI. This CDR3 has 14 residues. After removal of 5 bases from V and 5 bases from J, the junction contained 7 bases not matched to a gene. This sample is part of a study of T-cell memory formation after mild COVID-19. Overall study: Clusters were largely donor specific.

Study findings and constraints: For contracting clones, CD4+ ones sat mainly in CM and EM, CD8+ in EMRA. Researchers found some responding clones in pre-infection memory, a sign that cross-reactive memory joined. Balance between CD4 and CD8 was seen in clones contracting day 15 to 85, and a CD4+ lean was seen in later expanders.

The sample was PBMCs or a T cell subset sorted from them (not recorded which). V gene TRBV18 combines with J gene TRBJ1-1; TRBD1 matches 8 bases. This clonotype was sampled from a man between 18 and 35 years old who had mild COVID-19 (a few samples of this study predate the infection). Cell type and time point are not known. Here the CDR3 DNA reads TGTGCCAGCTCATCCAGACAGGGGTGGACTGAAGCTTTCTTT. Translation gives CASSSRQGWTEAFF.